Listed below are T cell receptor beta chains from one sample, sequenced in a study of cytomegalovirus exposure and HLA in healthy donors. Repertoires were generated with immunoSEQ multiplex PCR, while TCRdb's copy carries only in-frame clones and drops some. The repertoire consists of 200,000 to 250,000 clones, with 76% occurring once and the leading ten covering 0.55% to 0.75%. The sequencing input was PBMCs. All receptors come from a man younger than 35 in good health and CMV-seronegative. The CDR3 runs from the conserved cysteine through the conserved F or W. The order of the fields is J gene, D gene, V gene, clone size, CDR3 DNA, CDR3 protein. A D gene is named only where the DNA matches it firmly. Clone size is not always given. Where it is, it says once, few, many or a class for expanded clones.

>TRBJ2-7|TRBD2|TRBV30|.
TGTGCCTGGATGGCGGGGGACTCCTACGAGCAGTACTTC
CAWMAGDSYEQYF
>TRBJ2-7|.|TRBV7-9|.
TGTGCCAGCAGCTTATCGCAGGGGTCCTACGAGCAGTACTTC
CASSLSQGSYEQYF
>TRBJ2-1|TRBD2|TRBV7-6|.
TGTGCCAGCAGCTTAAATAGCGGGCCCTACAATGAGCAGTTCTTC
CASSLNSGPYNEQFF
>TRBJ2-5|TRBD1|TRBV6-5|.
TGTGCCAGCAGCTACAGGGGGCGAGAGACCCAGTACTTC
CASSYRGRETQYF
>TRBJ2-1|TRBD2|TRBV18|few
TGTGCCAGCTCACTCGGACTAGCGGGAGGGGGCTACAATGAGCAGTTCTTC
CASSLGLAGGGYNEQFF
>TRBJ1-5|.|TRBV28|.
TGTGCCAGCAGCGGTGCGGGGCCCCAGCATTTT
CASSGAGPQHF
>TRBJ2-2|TRBD2|TRBV14|.
TGTGCCAGCAGCATACTAGCGGAGGCCACCGGGGAGCTGTTTTTT
CASSILAEATGELFF
>TRBJ2-6|TRBD1|TRBV2|.
TGTGCCAGCAGTCCAGGACAGGGTCTATTTGGGGCCAACGTCCTGACTTTC
CASSPGQGLFGANVLTF
>TRBJ2-6|.|TRBV28|once
TGTGCCAGCACCCCCTTGGGCCTCCCGAGCTCTGGGGCCAACGTCCTGACTTTC
CASTPLGLPSSGANVLTF
>TRBJ2-2|.|TRBV2|.
TGTGCCAGCAGTGCCAGAGGTAGCACCGGGGAGCTGTTTTTT
CASSARGSTGELFF
>TRBJ2-7|TRBD1|TRBV23-1|few
TGCGCCAGCACAACCGGACAGGGGTTAAGGTACGAGCAGTACTTC
CASTTGQGLRYEQYF
>TRBJ1-4|TRBD1|TRBV28|.
TGTGCCAGCAGTGCCCCCGGGACAGGGTGGGAAAAACTGTTTTTT
CASSAPGTGWEKLFF